Shown below are 12 T cell receptor beta chains from a single sample sequenced in a study of T cells in Graves' hyperthyroidism and ophthalmopathy. The TCR beta CDR3 regions underwent amplification using RNA transcripts as the source. RT-PCR in the first round (using the HTBI primer set) targeted the TCR CDR3. TCRdb reprocessed the multiplex PCR reads with MiXCR, giving one entry per CDR3 protein. The table has 500,000 to 600,000 distinct CDR3 sequences, about 45% seen once. Material: peripheral blood or thyroid tissue (not recorded which). Receptors originate from an adult woman with Graves' disease, either hyperthyroidism or ophthalmopathy (not recorded which).

Many counts were recorded for this clonotype. The chain links TRBV7-2 to TRBJ1-3, with D hard to call. This CDR3 region has 15 residues. V lost 1 base and J 3 bases, leaving 10 bases between the germline ends. Germline CDR1 and CDR2: SGHTA and FQGNSA. CDR3 nucleotides: TGTGCCAGCAGCTTAGTGTCTTCCGTTGGAAACACCATATATTTT. Amino acids: CASSLVSSVGNTIYF.

This clonotype was detected a few times. This chain connects TRBV20-1 to TRBJ2-7, with TRBD1 matching over 9 bases. This CDR3 has 13 residues. In germline, CDR1 is DFQATT, CDR2 SNEGSKA (reference sequence). V dropped 6 bases and J dropped 2; count of bases not matched to a gene: 5. CDR3 nucleotide sequence: TGCAGTGCCGGGACAGGGCCAACCTACGAGCAGTACTTC. It codes for CSAGTGPTYEQYF.

As concerns this clonotype: One end of the junction varies from germline; a read error may be responsible. The rearrangement joins TRBV7-3 to TRBJ2-7; 9 nucleotides match TRBD2. Germline CDR1 is SGHTA and CDR2 is FQGTGA. CDR3 length equals 18 residues. The DNA of the CDR3 is TGTGCCAGCAGCGCGATAGTCGGTATAGCGGGAGATTTTTACGGGCAGTACTTC. Protein: CASSAIVGIAGDFYGQYF.

Ten or more counts support this clonotype. This rearrangement joins TRBV2 to TRBJ2-7, with D hard to call. The CDR3 length is 13 residues. The germline CDR1 and CDR2 sequences are SNHLY and FYNNEI. V lost 2 bases, J lost 2 bases, and 7 bases lay in between. The chain's CDR3 is CASSEIVTYEQYF. The CDR3 DNA is TGTGCCAGCAGTGAAATAGTTACCTACGAGCAGTACTTC.

Of note for this clonotype: One end of the junction fails to match germline, which may point to a read error. V usage is TRBV11-2 and J usage is TRBJ2-5; the D is unclear. Germline CDR1 and CDR2: SGHAT and FQNNGV. The CDR3 is made up of 14 amino acids. Written as DNA, the CDR3 is TGCGCCAGCAGCCACTCCCAGGCCGATGTGACCCAGTACTTC. Translating gives CASSHSQADVTQYF.

The V and J genes are TRBV10-3 and TRBJ1-3; D is uncertain. The germline gives CDR1 ENHRY, CDR2 SYGVKD. V lost 2 bases and J lost 3, with 5 bases in between. This CDR3 is 13 amino acids long. The CDR3 protein is CAISERDGNTIYF. For the CDR3, the DNA is TGTGCCATCAGTGAGCGGGATGGAAACACCATATATTTT.

This clonotype has at least ten counts. V usage is TRBV2 and J usage is TRBJ1-5; tentative D call: TRBD1 (5 bases). CDR1 SNHLY and CDR2 FYNNEI come from the germline V gene. The CDR3 spans 14 residues. The ends were cut back, 6 bases at V and 5 bases at J, with 14 bases in the middle. The DNA of the CDR3 is TGTGCCAGCAGCCGCGACAGTGGCGATCAGCCCCAGCATTTT. This sequence encodes CASSRDSGDQPQHF.

A note on this clonotype: A read error may account for a junction end that differs from germline. The chain has TRBV12-3 or TRBV12-4 and TRBJ1-6; no firm D call. The length of the CDR3 is 16 residues. The CDR3 protein is CAISESIPGRNSPLHF. The CDR3 DNA reads TGTGCCATCAGTGAGTCGATCCCGGGTCGTAATTCACCCCTCCACTTT.

This clonotype has a handful of counts. The chain has TRBV6-5 and TRBJ2-2; D gene ambiguous. CDR3 length: 14 amino acids. Per the germline V gene, CDR1 is MNHEY and CDR2 is SVGAGI. The V and J ends lost 3 bases and 0 bases respectively, with 5 bases between them. CDR3 residues: CASSYSPNTGELFF. The CDR3 DNA follows: TGTGCCAGCAGTTATTCACCGAACACCGGGGAGCTGTTTTTT.

This clonotype was counted at least ten times. V and J are TRBV5-1 and TRBJ1-1; D call uncertain. The CDR3 has 13 residues. Germline-derived CDR1 and CDR2 are SGHRS and YFSETQ. Trimming removed 3 bases from V and 7 bases from J, with 13 bases in between. Here the CDR3 reads CASSSQISDEAFF. The CDR3, as DNA: TGCGCCAGCAGCTCGCAGATTTCCGATGAAGCTTTCTTT.

As for this clonotype: The junction differs from germline at one of its ends, possibly a read error. The gene calls are TRBV14 and TRBJ2-5; D is ambiguous. The germline gives CDR1 SGHDN, CDR2 FVKESK. This CDR3 has 15 amino acids. For the CDR3, the DNA is TGTGCCAGCAGCCAAGATGTCATACTCCAAGAGACCCAGTACTTT. Translated, it gives CASSQDVILQETQYF.

The chain links TRBV19 to TRBJ1-5; D unclear. Germline V gives CDR1 LNHDA, CDR2 SQIVND (reference sequence). V lost 8 bases and J 5 bases, leaving 16 bases between the germline ends. The CDR3 loop spans 14 amino acids. CDR3 sequence (DNA): TGTGCCAGTTCGACCCTCGACCTGGATCAGCCCCAGCATTTT. Translating it yields CASSTLDLDQPQHF.